Below are 3 T cell receptor beta chains sequenced from a single sample in a study of shared clonotypes between healthy human individuals. Profiled with immunoSEQ multiplex PCR; TCRdb holds only in-frame clones, not every one. The repertoire holds under 1,100,000 clones, roughly 80% seen once, with approximately 1.5% in the top ten. What was sequenced was memory CD4+ T cells sorted from blood. The subset was: CD45RA-negative fraction. These TCRs come from a man aged 18 to 30 in good health.

This chain connects TRBV2 to TRBJ2-7; 8 bases fit TRBD1. Germline V gene data show CDR1 as SNHLY and CDR2 as FYNNEI. The CDR3 is 13 residues long. Trimming took 8 bases from V and 6 from J; bases not matched to a gene: 9. For the CDR3, the DNA is TGTGCCAGCCGAAGGCAGGGGGCCATCGAGCAGTACTTC. It yields the protein CASRRQGAIEQYF.

This chain joins TRBV5-6 and TRBJ2-7, with TRBD2 identical over 7 bases. The length of the CDR3 is 14 residues. V lost 4 bases, J lost 6 bases, and 10 bases stayed unmatched. Per the germline V gene, CDR1 is SGHDT and CDR2 is YYEEEE. CDR3 coding DNA: TGTGCCAGCAGCCATTCAGGACTAGTTCTCGAGCAGTACTTC. It codes for CASSHSGLVLEQYF.

This clone showed up just once. The chain combines TRBV12-5 with TRBJ2-7; TRBD2 might be the D (5 bases). Per germline, CDR1 LGHNT and CDR2 FRNRAP. V was pared by 2 bases and J by 7 bases, with 12 bases between. CDR3 length: 13 residues. The CDR3, as DNA: TGTGCTAGTGGTTTGATGCAACGAGGGGAGCAGTACTTC. It translates to CASGLMQRGEQYF.